Listed below are T cell receptor beta chains from one sample, sequenced in a study of shared clonotypes between healthy human individuals. The repertoire was sequenced with immunoSEQ multiplex PCR; TCRdb's copy has only in-frame clones and lacks some. The table records about 490,000 clones, around 80% of them present only once. Sequencing was done on a sample of PBMCs. The receptors derive from a woman between 35 and 50 years old in good health. Some clones in this sample may be carry-over from other donors' samples. Both conserved end residues are part of each CDR3. A D gene is named only where the DNA matches it firmly. Size is stated for part of the rows, as once, few or many counts, or as a class when the clone is expanded.

j_call clone_size v_call d_call cdr3_aa cdr3_nt
TRBJ1-4 NA TRBV4-2 TRBD1 CASSQDPGQGNEKLFF TGTGCCAGCAGCCAAGATCCCGGACAGGGGAATGAAAAACTGTTTTTT
TRBJ1-1 NA TRBV19 NA CASSIVAATEAFF TGTGCCAGTAGTATAGTAGCTGCCACTGAAGCTTTCTTT
TRBJ2-1 NA TRBV2 NA CASSPDSPSYNEQFF TGTGCCAGCAGTCCTGACTCCCCCTCCTACAATGAGCAGTTCTTC
TRBJ1-3 NA TRBV9 NA CASSVEGFSGNTIYF TGTGCCAGCAGCGTAGAGGGCTTTTCTGGAAACACCATATATTTT
TRBJ2-7 NA TRBV5-6 NA CASSLLVDQSKEYF TGTGCCAGCAGCTTGCTAGTGGACCAAAGTAAAGAGTACTTC
TRBJ1-5 NA TRBV6-6 NA CASRPGLGQPQHF TGTGCCAGCAGACCAGGGTTAGGTCAGCCCCAGCATTTT
TRBJ2-5 NA TRBV15 NA CATSDRQLEETQYF TGTGCCACCAGCGATAGACAGTTAGAAGAGACCCAGTACTTC
TRBJ2-7 NA TRBV28 NA CASSPRGALSSYEQYF TGTGCCAGCAGCCCCCGCGGCGCCCTGAGCTCCTACGAGCAGTACTTC
TRBJ1-1 many TRBV28 NA CASSAAGGMLEAFF TGTGCCAGCAGCGCAGCGGGGGGCATGTTAGAAGCTTTCTTT
TRBJ1-3 once TRBV6-5 NA CASSQVGGGNTIYF TGTGCCAGCAGTCAGGTGGGCGGTGGAAACACCATATATTTT
TRBJ2-1 NA TRBV29-1 NA CSAGKVHVNEQFF TGCAGCGCCGGGAAGGTACATGTGAATGAGCAGTTCTTC
TRBJ2-1 many TRBV9 NA CASSVEAGYQFF TGTGCCAGCAGCGTAGAGGCGGGATACCAGTTCTTC
TRBJ2-2 NA TRBV15 NA CATSRDSAPLTGELFF TGTGCCACCAGCAGAGATTCAGCCCCCTTAACCGGGGAGCTGTTTTTT
TRBJ2-7 NA TRBV2 NA CASSVGGIYEQYF TGTGCCAGCAGTGTAGGGGGGATCTACGAGCAGTACTTC
TRBJ2-7 NA TRBV18 TRBD1 CASSPGQDRGEQYF TGTGCCAGCTCACCCGGGCAGGACAGGGGTGAGCAGTACTTC
TRBJ2-1 NA TRBV19 NA CASSPRGANEQFF TGTGCCAGTAGTCCCCGGGGGGCCAATGAGCAGTTCTTC
TRBJ1-3 NA TRBV29-1 NA CSVEQQFGNTIYF TGCAGCGTTGAACAGCAATTTGGAAACACCATATATTTT
TRBJ2-7 NA TRBV14 NA CASSQQVRFEQYF TGTGCCAGCAGCCAACAGGTCCGGTTCGAGCAGTACTTC
TRBJ2-7 NA TRBV15 NA CATSQNRVGDEQYF TGTGCCACCAGCCAAAACAGGGTGGGGGACGAGCAGTACTTC
TRBJ1-2 few TRBV7-2 NA CASSLAGGYGYTF TGTGCCAGCAGCTTAGCAGGGGGCTATGGCTACACCTTC
TRBJ1-1 NA TRBV6-5 NA CASSYDGYTEAFF TGTGCCAGCAGTTACGACGGCTACACTGAAGCTTTCTTT
TRBJ1-2 NA TRBV5-6 NA CASSLGTVYGYTF TGTGCCAGCAGCTTGGGGACGGTCTATGGCTACACCTTC
TRBJ2-3 NA TRBV28 TRBD2 CASRRSGSGADTQYF TGTGCCAGCAGACGTAGCGGGAGCGGAGCAGATACGCAGTATTTT
TRBJ2-3 NA TRBV5-1 TRBD2 CASSSGLGTDTQYF TGCGCCAGCAGCTCGGGACTAGGCACAGATACGCAGTATTTT
TRBJ1-2 NA TRBV7-2 NA CASSLGTYWGYTF TGTGCCAGCAGCTTGGGGACTTACTGGGGCTACACCTTC
TRBJ2-5 NA TRBV6-1 TRBD2 CASRGLSGRQETQYF TGTGCCAGCAGGGGACTTAGCGGGAGGCAAGAGACCCAGTACTTC
TRBJ1-5 NA TRBV6-6 NA CASKLDSNQPQHF TGTGCCAGCAAACTGGATAGCAATCAGCCCCAGCATTTT
TRBJ2-3 NA TRBV6-6 TRBD1 CASIGTGRGDTQYF TGTGCCAGCATAGGGACAGGACGCGGAGATACGCAGTATTTT
TRBJ1-3 few TRBV7-2 NA CASSLAAYSGNTIYF TGTGCCAGCAGCTTAGCCGCCTACTCTGGAAACACCATATATTTT
TRBJ2-7 NA TRBV10-1 NA CASSESSGVHEQYF TGCGCCAGCAGTGAGAGTTCGGGGGTCCACGAGCAGTACTTC
TRBJ2-1 NA TRBV7-9 NA CASSPGDSSYNEQFF TGTGCCAGCAGTCCCGGGGACTCCTCCTACAATGAGCAGTTCTTC
TRBJ1-2 NA TRBV28 NA CASSLGRVLGYTF TGTGCCAGCAGTTTAGGTAGGGTCTTAGGCTACACCTTC
TRBJ2-2 NA TRBV28 NA CASRISQDTGELFF TGTGCCAGCAGGATATCTCAAGACACCGGGGAGCTGTTTTTT
TRBJ2-1 NA TRBV30 NA CAWSSRLDNEQFF TGTGCCTGGAGTTCCCGACTTGACAATGAGCAGTTCTTC
TRBJ2-7 NA TRBV7-6 NA CASSLDRDEQYF TGTGCCAGCAGCTTAGACCGTGACGAGCAGTACTTC
TRBJ2-1 NA TRBV7-2 NA CASSLAVGEQFF TGTGCCAGCAGCTTAGCGGTCGGAGAGCAGTTCTTC
TRBJ2-4 NA TRBV19 NA CASSDTGLGRDIQYF TGTGCCAGTAGTGATACAGGGTTGGGGAGGGACATTCAGTACTTC
TRBJ2-1 NA TRBV7-9 NA CASSPRGWGNEQFF TGTGCCAGCAGCCCCAGGGGTTGGGGTAATGAGCAGTTCTTC
TRBJ2-7 NA TRBV9 NA CASSVSSASYEQYF TGTGCCAGCAGCGTCTCTAGCGCCTCCTACGAGCAGTACTTC
TRBJ2-3 NA TRBV5-1 NA CASSLAYDTDTQYF TGCGCCAGCAGCTTGGCCTACGACACAGATACGCAGTATTTT
TRBJ2-1 NA TRBV7-7 NA CASSFSSDPYNEQFF TGTGCCAGCAGCTTCTCTAGCGACCCCTACAATGAGCAGTTCTTC
TRBJ1-5 NA TRBV28 NA CASSFSGQPQHF TGTGCCAGCAGTTTTTCAGGTCAGCCCCAGCATTTT
TRBJ2-3 NA TRBV2 TRBD2 CASSVDPGLAESTSTDTQYF TGTGCCAGCAGCGTGGATCCCGGACTAGCGGAAAGTACTAGCACAGATACGCAGTATTTT
TRBJ2-7 NA TRBV5-3 TRBD2 CARSLVGLTGGQSSYEQYF TGTGCCAGAAGCTTGGTGGGTCTAACGGGAGGCCAGAGCTCCTACGAGCAGTACTTC
TRBJ2-6 NA TRBV30 NA CVWYGGLGANVLTF TGTGTCTGGTACGGGGGGCTTGGGGCCAACGTCCTGACTTTC
TRBJ2-1 NA TRBV27 NA CASRLTSPNEQFF TGTGCCAGCAGGTTAACTAGTCCCAATGAGCAGTTCTTC
TRBJ1-2 NA TRBV27 NA CASSAQGYGYTF TGTGCCAGCAGCGCCCAGGGTTACGGCTACACCTTC
TRBJ2-1 NA TRBV20-1 NA CSARVVHEQFF TGCAGTGCTAGAGTCGTGCATGAGCAGTTCTTC
TRBJ2-1 few TRBV6-1 NA CASPPPWLAPNEQFF TGTGCCAGCCCCCCCCCGTGGCTAGCTCCCAATGAGCAGTTCTTC
TRBJ2-7 NA TRBV2 NA CASSLTSQYSYEQYF TGTGCCAGCAGTCTCACTAGCCAGTACTCCTACGAGCAGTACTTC
TRBJ1-1 NA TRBV6-6 TRBD1 CASSGGTVTEAFF TGTGCCAGCAGTGGAGGGACAGTCACTGAAGCTTTCTTT
TRBJ2-7 few TRBV7-8 NA CASSLWGSGSYEQYF TGTGCCAGCAGCTTATGGGGCAGCGGTTCCTACGAGCAGTACTTC
TRBJ1-2 NA TRBV28 NA CASTPGVPVGGYTF TGTGCCAGCACCCCGGGAGTCCCAGTGGGGGGCTACACCTTC
TRBJ2-1 NA TRBV2 NA CASRPWAFLGTGYNEQFF TGTGCCAGCAGGCCCTGGGCGTTTTTGGGAACAGGCTACAATGAGCAGTTCTTC
TRBJ2-7 many TRBV11-1 NA CASSLARGPSSYEQYF TGTGCCAGCAGCTTAGCCAGGGGCCCAAGCTCCTACGAGCAGTACTTC
TRBJ2-4 NA TRBV20-1 NA CSASQNIQYF TGCAGTGCTAGCCAAAACATTCAGTACTTC